This entry is about one TCR beta chain. The CDR3 runs to 15 residues. Looked up from germline, CDR1 is KGHSH and CDR2 is LQKENI. With 3 bases clipped from V and 4 bases from J, the junction kept 7 bases outside the gene matches. The sample originates from a study of blood T cell repertoires in COVID-19. The overall study: Donors in the United States, Italy and Spain gave samples during acute or convalescent COVID-19.

Measured with immunoSEQ multiplex PCR; TCRdb has only the in-frame clones, and not every one. The data hold hundreds of thousands of clones, with around 92% observed a single time. Recruits, aged about 18 to 100 years, lived in 24 US areas. The sequenced sample was PBMCs or T cells enriched from blood (not recorded which). This sequence joins TRBV18 and TRBJ2-7; 9 bases are a match to TRBD1. This TCR derives from a woman aged 25 to 39 with acute COVID-19. Here the CDR3 DNA reads TGTGCCAGCTCACCCACAGGGGGCGAGAGGTACGAGCAGTACTTC. Encoded protein: CASSPTGGERYEQYF.